This T cell receptor (beta chain) was recovered during a study of OX40 agonist ivuxolimab in advanced cancers. Using immunoSEQ multiplex PCR, the repertoire was profiled, and TCRdb retains in-frame clones only, with some absent. The repertoire consists of roughly 28,000 clones, with around 86% occurring once and the leading ten covering roughly 23%. By share of the sample, this clone is medium-sized. The sequence derives from an adult with an advanced solid tumor such as melanoma, head and neck, liver or kidney cancer. The specimen was CD4+ or CD8+ T cells sorted from blood, collected in a trial of the OX40 agonist ivuxolimab.

The CDR3 coding sequence is TGTGCCAGCGAGGGGCGTGTAAACACCATATATTTT. Translation gives CASEGRVNTIYF. The chain is built from TRBV28 and TRBJ1-3; a possible D gene is TRBD1 (5 bases). V shed 8 bases and J shed 6 bases, with 11 bases lying between them. The germline V gene encodes CDR1 MDHEN and CDR2 SYDVKM. There are 12 residues in the CDR3.